This entry concerns a single TCR beta chain. At one boundary the junction diverges from the germline segment, which might be a read error. CDR3 length: 12 residues. Germline V gene data show CDR1 as MDHEN and CDR2 as SYDVKM. The sample originates from a study of T-cell memory formation after mild COVID-19. One entry per CDR3 protein, called by TCRdb with MiXCR from the 5' RACE reads. The sample carries fewer than 250,000 distinct CDR3 sequences, about 18% recorded once. The origin of this receptor is an adult woman who had mild COVID-19 (a few samples of this study predate the infection). Cell type and time point are not known. The gene calls are TRBV28 and TRBJ2-1, with TRBD1 matching 8 bases. Source material: PBMCs or a T cell subset sorted from them (not recorded which). The CDR3, as DNA: TGTGCCAGCAGTTTAGGCAGGGGGCGGAGGAGCTTC. Amino acids: CASSLGRGRRSF. Full variable domain (rest looked up from reference TRBV28 and TRBJ2-1): DVKVTQSSRYLVKRTGEKVFLECVQDMDHENMFWYRQDPGLGLRLIYFSYDVKMKEKGDIPEGYSVSREKKERFSLILESASTNQTSMYLCASSLGRGRRSFGPGTRLTVL.